The 25 T cell receptor beta chains given below trace back to one sample, sequenced in a study of CD8+ T cells in alopecia areata. In each case, RNA was isolated and then reverse transcribed into cDNA as the sequencing template. Sequencing used immunoSEQ multiplex PCR; TCRdb keeps in-frame clones, though not all of them. The sample consists of more than 150,000 clones, around 60% of them appearing once. Treatment given: oral pan-JAK inhibitor, 5-10 mg twice daily. The input for sequencing was CD4+ T cells sorted from blood, taken at week 4, from a patient treated with tofacitinib. The source is a human donor with alopecia areata.

The chain has TRBV29-1 and TRBJ1-1; the match to TRBD1 covers 8 bases. The CDR3 length is 14 residues. The germline gives CDR1 SQVTM, CDR2 ANQGSEA. V dropped 2 bases and J dropped 3; count of bases not matched to a gene: 5. The CDR3 nucleotides read TGCAGCGTTGAATGGACAGGGCGGGACACTGAAGCTTTCTTT. Protein sequence: CSVEWTGRDTEAFF.

Comments on this clone: Other nucleotide sequences in the sample specify the same CDR3. The chain links TRBV30 to TRBJ2-5, with D unclear. This CDR3 has 11 amino acids. Germline V lookup: CDR1 GTSNPN, CDR2 SVGIG (reference sequence). Trimming removed 2 bases from V and 5 bases from J, with 6 bases in between. This CDR3 reads CAWSLRETQYF. CDR3 sequence (DNA): TGTGCCTGGAGTCTAAGGGAGACCCAGTACTTC.

This chain connects TRBV14 to TRBJ1-5; 7 positions agree with TRBD1. Germline V lookup: CDR1 SGHDN, CDR2 FVKESK. The CDR3 has 15 amino acids. The trim removed 4 bases at V and 7 bases at J, leaving 10 bases unmatched. CDR3 sequence reads: CASSPDRERGQPQHF. The CDR3 DNA is TGTGCCAGCAGCCCAGACAGGGAAAGGGGCCAGCCCCAGCATTTT.

The chain combines TRBV15 with TRBJ1-6; no firm D call. This CDR3 spans 14 amino acids. Germline loops: CDR1 LNHNV, CDR2 YYDKDF (reference sequence). Trimming stripped 5 bases from V and 3 bases from J, with 8 bases between. In DNA, the CDR3 is TGTGCCACCAGCGTTCAGGTCTATAATTCACCCCTCCACTTT. Translation: CATSVQVYNSPLHF.

A note on this clone: Given the absence of the conserved phenylalanine or tryptophan at the CDR3 end, a read error is likely. V and J are TRBV2 and TRBJ2-2, with D possibly called TRBD1 or TRBD2 (5 bases each). The CDR3 length is 12 residues. CDR1 is SNHLY and CDR2 is FYNNEI in the germline V gene. V was pared by 8 bases and J by 1 base, with 5 bases between. The CDR3 sequence is CASGGNTGELFC. CDR3 sequence (DNA): TGTGCCAGCGGGGGGAACACCGGGGAGCTGTTTTGT.

CDR3 sequence (DNA): TGCAGCGTTCGACAGGGGGCTAATGAAAAACTGTTTTTT. Translating it yields CSVRQGANEKLFF. The chain uses TRBV29-1 and TRBJ1-4; TRBD1 matches at 9 bases. Germline CDR1 SQVTM, CDR2 ANQGSEA. This CDR3 has 13 amino acids. The V gene end was trimmed by 5 bases and the J gene end by 3 bases; junction bases not matched to a gene: 1. The variable domain in full, with the rest retrieved from reference TRBV29-1 and TRBJ1-4, is SAVISQKPSRDICQRGTSLTIQCQVDSQVTMMFWYRQQPGQSLTLIATANQGSEATYESGFVIDKFPISRPNLTFSTLTVSNMSPEDSSIYLCSVRQGANEKLFFGSGTQLSVL.

As DNA, the CDR3 is TGCAGCGTACAGGGGATGTCAGATACGCAGTATTTT. Protein product: CSVQGMSDTQYF. This chain links TRBV29-1 with TRBJ2-3, with 7 bases matching TRBD1. Germline-derived CDR1 and CDR2 are SQVTM and ANQGSEA. The CDR3 consists of 12 residues. Trimming took 6 bases from V and 4 from J; bases not matched to a gene: 4.

The chain carries TRBV4-1 and TRBJ2-7, with 8 bases lining up with TRBD2. The CDR3 runs 16 residues. Trimming cost V 0 bases and J 5 bases; bases outside gene matches: 9. Germline V CDR1 and CDR2: MGHRA, YSYEKL. DNA of the CDR3: TGCGCCAGCAGCCAAGAACCCAGCGGGGGCATGAACGAGCAGTACTTC. Its protein is CASSQEPSGGMNEQYF.

The J gene is TRBJ2-1, the V gene TRBV5-1; either TRBD1 or TRBD2 may fit D (5 bases each). Trimming removed 1 base at V and 8 bases at J, with 16 bases between. The CDR3 is 15 amino acids. Per the germline V gene, CDR1 is SGHRS and CDR2 is YFSETQ. CDR3 DNA sequence: TGCGCCAGCAGCTTGCCCAGGGCACTGGGGGATGAGCAGTTCTTC. Protein: CASSLPRALGDEQFF.

In this sample, this clone turned up once. The gene calls are TRBV7-2 and TRBJ2-2, with D perhaps TRBD2 (6 bases). The V end was cut by 5 bases, the J end by 4 bases, with 11 bases between. Germline values: CDR1 SGHTA, CDR2 FQGNSA. This CDR3 contains 14 residues. CDR3 DNA sequence: TGTGCCAGCAGCCGGGGGACTGTCACCGGGGAGCTGTTTTTT. This sequence encodes CASSRGTVTGELFF.

The chain uses TRBV27 and TRBJ1-4; D is unresolved. The V gene lost 6 bases and the J gene lost 7 bases, with 15 bases spanning the gap. The CDR3 contains 14 residues. Germline V gene data show CDR1 as MNHEY and CDR2 as SMNVEV (reference sequence). This chain's CDR3 is CASSGRASGEKLFF. The CDR3, as DNA: TGTGCCAGCAGCGGAAGGGCGTCCGGTGAAAAACTGTTTTTT.

The J gene is TRBJ1-4, the V gene TRBV30; no clear D gene. V was clipped by 2 bases and J by 6 bases, with 13 bases between them. The CDR3 contains 14 residues. CDR1 is GTSNPN, CDR2 SVGIG, per germline (reference sequence). The chain's CDR3 is CAWSFHGRYEKLFF. In DNA form, the CDR3 reads TGTGCCTGGAGTTTTCACGGGCGATATGAAAAACTGTTTTTT.

The V gene is TRBV7-6, the J gene TRBJ2-7, with 8 nucleotides matching TRBD1. J lost 5 bases, V lost 2 bases, and 8 bases had no gene match. This CDR3 has 15 amino acids. Germline V lookup: CDR1 SGHVS, CDR2 FNYEAQ. Here the CDR3 DNA reads TGTGCCAGCAGCTTACAGACAGGGGTTCAGCACGAGCAGTACTTC. Amino acid sequence: CASSLQTGVQHEQYF.

V usage is TRBV30 and J usage is TRBJ2-7, with a tentative D call TRBD1 (6 bases). The CDR3 sequence is 12 residues long. V gave up 3 bases and J gave up 4 bases, with 10 bases separating them. Per germline, CDR1 GTSNPN and CDR2 SVGIG (reference sequence). The CDR3 protein is CAWSPRGYEQYF. CDR3 sequence (DNA): TGTGCCTGGAGCCCCAGGGGTTACGAGCAGTACTTC. The variable domain in full, completed from reference TRBV30 and TRBJ2-7, reads SQTIHQWPATLVQPVGSPLSLECTVEGTSNPNLYWYRQAAGRGLQLLFYSVGIGQISSEVPQNLSASRPQDRQFILSSKKLLLSDSGFYLCAWSPRGYEQYFGPGTRLTVT.

This clone has just a few counts. The rearrangement joins TRBV29-1 to TRBJ1-1; TRBD1 agrees at 9 bases. After removal of 8 bases from V and 5 bases from J, the junction contained 6 bases not matched to a gene. Per germline, CDR1 SQVTM and CDR2 ANQGSEA. The CDR3 runs 12 residues. CDR3 protein: CSTGQGRTEAFF. In DNA form, the CDR3 reads TGCAGCACCGGACAGGGGAGAACTGAAGCTTTCTTT.

V gene TRBV9 combines with J gene TRBJ2-3, with TRBD2 matching over 11 bases. With V trimmed by 2 bases and J by 2 bases, 4 bases remained unmatched. This CDR3 contains 16 residues. The germline V gene encodes CDR1 SGDLS and CDR2 YYNGEE. The CDR3 region is CASSVTSGGPTDTQYF. Here the CDR3 DNA reads TGTGCCAGCAGCGTTACTAGCGGGGGCCCCACAGATACGCAGTATTTT.

This chain uses TRBV7-6 with TRBJ1-1; D may be TRBD1 (5 bases). Looked up from germline, CDR1 is SGHVS and CDR2 is FNYEAQ. The V and J ends lost 0 bases and 3 bases respectively, with 14 bases between them. CDR3 length: 16 residues. DNA for the CDR3: TGTGCCAGCAGCTTAGCGCCGGGGGGACGACACACTGAAGCTTTCTTT. Translated: CASSLAPGGRHTEAFF.

The gene calls are TRBV6-1 and TRBJ2-2, with TRBD1 matching 7 bases. Unmatched junction bases numbered 3, after V lost 7 bases and J lost 1 base. This CDR3 has 14 residues. The V gene's germline CDR1 is MNHNS and CDR2 SASEGT. CDR3 sequence (DNA): TGTGCCAGCATCCAGGGGGAGAACACCGGGGAGCTGTTTTTT. Translated, it gives CASIQGENTGELFF.

This clone was detected a few times. The genes are TRBV29-1 and TRBJ1-1; TRBD1 agrees at 8 bases. V gave up 5 bases and J gave up 2 bases; unmatched junction bases: 10. This CDR3 region has 15 residues. Germline CDR1 and CDR2: SQVTM and ANQGSEA. CDR3 protein: CSVRPPGQANTEAFF. The CDR3 nucleotides are TGCAGCGTTCGGCCCCCGGGACAGGCTAACACTGAAGCTTTCTTT. The full variable domain, with the rest looked up from reference TRBV29-1 and TRBJ1-1, is SAVISQKPSRDICQRGTSLTIQCQVDSQVTMMFWYRQQPGQSLTLIATANQGSEATYESGFVIDKFPISRPNLTFSTLTVSNMSPEDSSIYLCSVRPPGQANTEAFFGQGTRLTVV.

V usage is TRBV18 and J usage is TRBJ1-2, with 10 bases fitting TRBD1. The V gene end was trimmed by 3 bases and the J gene end by 7 bases; junction bases not matched to a gene: 8. This CDR3 spans 15 amino acids. Germline lookup yields CDR1 KGHSH and CDR2 LQKENI. The CDR3 here is CASSPLSGQGFGYTF. DNA of the CDR3: TGTGCCAGCTCACCCCTATCGGGACAGGGGTTTGGCTACACCTTC.

In this sample, this clone turned up once. The gene calls are TRBV25-1 and TRBJ2-1, with TRBD1 as a possible D gene (5 bases). The V end lost 2 bases, the J end lost 7 bases, and 15 bases lay between the germline ends. CDR1 is MGHDK and CDR2 is SYGVNS in the germline V gene. The CDR3 sequence is 15 residues long. CDR3 sequence (DNA): TGTGCCAGCAGTGAAAACGGAGTAGGGGTAAATGAGCAGTTCTTC. Translating gives CASSENGVGVNEQFF.

This chain links TRBV7-6 with TRBJ2-5, with 7 bases identical to TRBD2. This CDR3 is 17 amino acids long. Germline-derived CDR1 and CDR2 are SGHVS and FNYEAQ. V lost 2 bases, J lost 3 bases, and 12 bases stayed unmatched. Here the CDR3 DNA reads TGTGCCAGCAGCTTATTGAGCGGGGTCTTCCGGAAAGAGACCCAGTACTTC. It yields the protein CASSLLSGVFRKETQYF.

The chain employs TRBV4-3 and TRBJ1-6, with D possibly matching TRBD1 (5 bases). Germline V gene data show CDR1 as LGHNA and CDR2 as YSLEER. The CDR3 runs to 14 residues. The V end was cut by 4 bases, the J end by 10 bases, with 14 bases between. This CDR3 is CASSPTTGVSPLHF. In DNA form, the CDR3 reads TGCGCCAGCAGCCCAACTACGGGGGTATCACCCCTCCACTTT.

The chain carries TRBV18 and TRBJ2-5; 7 bases line up with TRBD1. V lost 5 bases and J lost 5; bases outside the gene matches: 8. CDR1 is KGHSH, CDR2 LQKENI, per germline. CDR3 length: 14 amino acids. The CDR3 protein is CASSIKTGKETQYF. The CDR3 DNA reads as TGTGCCAGCTCAATCAAGACAGGGAAGGAGACCCAGTACTTC.

J is TRBJ2-7 and V is TRBV30; D is unresolved. CDR3 length: 13 residues. V lost 4 bases and J lost 3, with 13 bases in between. The V gene's germline CDR1 is GTSNPN and CDR2 SVGIG (reference sequence). CDR3 residues: CAWKVTYSYEQYF. The CDR3 DNA is TGTGCCTGGAAGGTTACTTACAGCTACGAGCAGTACTTC.